This T cell receptor (beta chain) was retrieved from a study of T cell repertoires and HLA-DP antigens. Background on the study: One alloantigen had roughly ten groove amino acid differences from self, the other one.

Germline CDR1 and CDR2: SQVTM and ANQGSEA. J was trimmed by 8 bases and V by 1 base; bases with no gene match: 3. The CDR3 totals 12 residues. Study outcomes and limitations: Average cumulative frequency of previously undetected clones was under 40% against one allele and under 55% against the other.

After approximately 15 days, CD4+ cells were restimulated less than 25 h with the same allogeneic DPB1. Stimulation used HeLa cells expressing transduced HLA-DPA1/DPB1, HLA-DM, invariant chain and CD80. Purity of the untouched CD4+ T cells was about 98%. Only in-frame clones appear in the TCRdb table, and some are missing; sequencing was by immunoSEQ multiplex PCR. The table records roughly 2,000 clones, approximately 74% of them present only once. The sequence came from a man between 45 and 60 years old in good health and CMV-seronegative. Sequencing was done on a sample of CD137- CD4+ T cells from cultured PBMCs. The chain combines TRBV29-1 with TRBJ1-2; 8 bases line up with TRBD1. CDR3 bases: TGCAGCGTTGAAGCTACAGGGGGAGGCTACACCTTC. This translates into CSVEATGGGYTF.